One sample yielded the 15 T cell receptor beta chains listed below, sequenced in a study of blood T cell repertoires in COVID-19 (TCRdb year 2020). The library was obtained by the immunoSEQ multiplex PCR assay. Here the immuneACCESS table is served through TCRdb, limited to in-frame sequences with V and J called. Missing clones are a known gap in these copies; in checked studies unresolved V genes cover under half, and the rest lacks a known reason. For this sample the table gives about 240,000 clones, of which about four fifths were detected only once. The ten largest clones take up approximately 3.2% of the sample. The specimen was peripheral blood. The receptors were sampled from a woman aged 18-29 years with acute or convalescent COVID-19.

The chain employs TRBV29-1 and TRBJ1-2, with D tentatively TRBD1 (6 bases). The CDR3 is 15 residues long. The V end lost 4 bases, the J end lost 9 bases, and 24 bases lay between the germline ends. Germline CDR1 SQVTM, CDR2 ANQGSEA. The CDR3 sequence is CSVVTGDIPTWSYTF. CDR3 DNA: TGCAGCGTTGTTACTGGGGACATCCCCACCTGGAGCTACACCTTC.

This chain connects TRBV6-1 to TRBJ2-3, with 16 bases matching TRBD2. In germline, CDR1 is MNHNS, CDR2 SASEGT. Trimming took 2 bases from V and 0 from J; bases not matched to a gene: 5. This CDR3 has 19 amino acids. The chain's CDR3 is CASSESLGLAGGSTDTQYF. Written as DNA, the CDR3 is TGTGCCAGCAGTGAAAGCCTGGGACTAGCGGGAGGGAGCACAGATACGCAGTATTTT.

The chain links TRBV19 to TRBJ1-2; D unresolved. The V gene's germline CDR1 is LNHDA and CDR2 SQIVND (reference sequence). This CDR3 region has 12 residues. The V gene lost 7 bases and the J gene lost 4 bases, with 10 bases spanning the gap. This chain's CDR3 is CASNRDFYGYTF. The CDR3 region has the DNA TGTGCCAGTAATCGGGATTTCTATGGCTACACCTTC.

Notes on this clone: Distinct nucleotide sequences in the sample also encode this CDR3. The chain is built from TRBV24-1 and TRBJ1-4; maybe TRBD1 (6 bases). Germline assignment: CDR1 KGHDR and CDR2 SFDVKD. CDR3 length: 15 amino acids. V lost 2 bases, J lost 3 bases, and 9 bases lay in between. Here the CDR3 reads CATSDSRGANEKLFF. The DNA for the CDR3 is TGTGCCACCAGTGATTCCAGGGGAGCTAATGAAAAACTGTTTTTT.

This clone was counted a single time. The V gene is TRBV5-1, the J gene TRBJ2-1; 8 positions agree with TRBD2. This CDR3 comprises 15 residues. Trimming took 4 bases from V and 5 from J; bases not matched to a gene: 8. The germline CDR1 and CDR2 sequences are SGHRS and YFSETQ. The CDR3 region is CASSREGPINNEQFF. The CDR3 DNA is TGCGCCAGCAGCCGGGAGGGTCCAATTAACAATGAGCAGTTCTTC. Together with reference TRBV5-1 and TRBJ2-1, the CDR3 gives the full variable domain: KAGVTQTPRYLIKTRGQQVTLSCSPISGHRSVSWYQQTPGQGLQFLFEYFSETQRNKGNFPGRFSGRQFSNSRSEMNVSTLELGDSALYLCASSREGPINNEQFFGPGTRLTVL.

The genes are TRBV19 and TRBJ1-2, with 7 bases identical to TRBD1. V lost 4 bases to trimming and J lost 3 bases; unmatched junction nucleotides: 11. Germline V CDR1 and CDR2: LNHDA, SQIVND (reference sequence). CDR3 length: 16 amino acids. The CDR3 spells CASSTNKGAFDYGYTF. The CDR3 DNA follows: TGTGCCAGTAGTACCAACAAGGGGGCTTTCGACTATGGCTACACCTTC. Variable domain in full (rest from reference TRBV19 and TRBJ1-2): DGGITQSPKYLFRKEGQNVTLSCEQNLNHDAMYWYRQDPGQGLRLIYYSQIVNDFQKGDIAEGYSVSREKKESFPLTVTSAQKNPTAFYLCASSTNKGAFDYGYTFGSGTRLTVV.

V is TRBV5-6 and J is TRBJ2-7; D is possibly TRBD1 (5 bases). The CDR3 is 15 amino acids. V was clipped by 1 base and J by 2 bases, with 13 bases between them. CDR1 SGHDT and CDR2 YYEEEE come from the germline V gene. The CDR3 DNA follows: TGTGCCAGCAGCTTGCTCGGAACAGGAACCTACGAGCAGTACTTC. This codes for CASSLLGTGTYEQYF.

The chain couples TRBV3-1 (or the pseudogene TRBV3-2) to TRBJ1-3; D is perhaps TRBD1 (6 bases). Germline V CDR1 and CDR2: LGHDT, YNNKEL (reference sequence). V was cut by 2 bases and J by 4 bases, with 15 bases left in between. The CDR3 runs 16 residues. In DNA, the CDR3 is TGTGCCAGCAGCCAACAGGGGCCAACGGGGGGAAACACCATATATTTT. Amino acids: CASSQQGPTGGNTIYF.

V gene TRBV19 combines with J gene TRBJ1-2; 9 bases are shared with TRBD1. V dropped 0 bases and J dropped 4; count of bases not matched to a gene: 9. The CDR3 runs 17 residues. The germline gives CDR1 LNHDA, CDR2 SQIVND (reference sequence). The CDR3 DNA sequence: TGTGCCAGTAGTATAGAATACGGGACAGGGCCGGGCTATGGCTACACCTTC. Protein sequence: CASSIEYGTGPGYGYTF.

The chain couples TRBV13 to TRBJ2-7; 10 nucleotides match TRBD1. From germline, CDR1 is PRHDT and CDR2 FYEKMQ (reference sequence). V lost 0 bases to trimming and J lost 6 bases; unmatched junction nucleotides: 8. The CDR3 runs to 16 residues. The CDR3 sequence: CASSLGWGTGDSEQYF. The CDR3 nucleotides are TGTGCCAGCAGCTTAGGGTGGGGGACAGGGGATTCCGAGCAGTACTTC.

The chain employs TRBV15 and TRBJ2-7, with TRBD2 matching 12 bases. Germline CDR1 reads LNHNV; CDR2 reads YYDKDF (reference sequence). Trimming cost V 0 bases and J 3 bases; bases outside gene matches: 0. The CDR3 has 15 residues. This CDR3 is CATSREGLAGYEQYF. The CDR3 nucleotides read TGTGCCACCAGCAGAGAGGGACTAGCGGGCTACGAGCAGTACTTC.

The V gene is TRBV27, the J gene TRBJ2-3; D might be TRBD2 (5 bases). Trimming cost V 2 bases and J 2 bases, with 11 bases left between them. Germline V gives CDR1 MNHEY, CDR2 SMNVEV (reference sequence). The CDR3 runs 15 residues. As DNA, the CDR3 is TGTGCCAGCAGTTTACAAGAGCGGAACACAGATACGCAGTATTTT. As protein: CASSLQERNTDTQYF.

The V call is TRBV7-2, the J call TRBJ1-5; 7 bases align to TRBD1. V lost 5 bases, J lost 3 bases, and 7 bases stayed unmatched. The CDR3 extends over 15 amino acids. Per the germline V gene, CDR1 is SGHTA and CDR2 is FQGNSA. CDR3 amino acids: CASSTGTAINQPQHF. The CDR3 nucleotides read TGTGCCAGCAGCACCGGGACAGCCATCAATCAGCCCCAGCATTTT.

The rearrangement joins TRBV18 to TRBJ2-1, with D possibly being TRBD2 (5 bases). The CDR3 consists of 13 residues. CDR1 is KGHSH and CDR2 is LQKENI in the germline V gene. Between the trimmed V and J ends, which lost 6 bases and 5 bases, there was a span of 11 bases. DNA for the CDR3: TGTGCCAGCTCCCCCGGGGTCCACAATGAGCAGTTCTTC. It specifies CASSPGVHNEQFF.

This clone has only one observation. This rearrangement joins TRBV4-3 to TRBJ2-6; 8 nucleotides align to TRBD1. Germline V lookup: CDR1 LGHNA, CDR2 YSLEER. The CDR3 is 16 amino acids. V lost 8 bases, J lost 0 bases, and 6 bases stayed unmatched. This CDR3 is CASAGGQGSGANVLTF. The CDR3 bases are TGCGCCAGCGCGGGCGGACAGGGCTCTGGGGCCAACGTCCTGACTTTC.